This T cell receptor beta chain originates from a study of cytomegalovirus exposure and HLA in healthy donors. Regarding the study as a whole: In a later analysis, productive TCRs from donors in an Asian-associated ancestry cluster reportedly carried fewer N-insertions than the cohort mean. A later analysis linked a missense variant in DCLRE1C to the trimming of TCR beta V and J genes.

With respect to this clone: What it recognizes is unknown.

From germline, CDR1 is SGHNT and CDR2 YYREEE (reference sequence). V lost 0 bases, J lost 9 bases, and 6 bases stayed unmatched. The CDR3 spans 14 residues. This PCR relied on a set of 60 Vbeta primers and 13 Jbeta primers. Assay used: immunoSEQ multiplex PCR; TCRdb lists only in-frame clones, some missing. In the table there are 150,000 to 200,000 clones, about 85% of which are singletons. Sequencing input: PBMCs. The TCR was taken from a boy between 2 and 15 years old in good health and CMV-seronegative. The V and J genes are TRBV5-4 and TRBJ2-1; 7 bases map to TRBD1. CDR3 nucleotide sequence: TGTGCCAGCAGCTTGGAAGTAGGGGGCGTTGAGCAGTTCTTC. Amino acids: CASSLEVGGVEQFF.